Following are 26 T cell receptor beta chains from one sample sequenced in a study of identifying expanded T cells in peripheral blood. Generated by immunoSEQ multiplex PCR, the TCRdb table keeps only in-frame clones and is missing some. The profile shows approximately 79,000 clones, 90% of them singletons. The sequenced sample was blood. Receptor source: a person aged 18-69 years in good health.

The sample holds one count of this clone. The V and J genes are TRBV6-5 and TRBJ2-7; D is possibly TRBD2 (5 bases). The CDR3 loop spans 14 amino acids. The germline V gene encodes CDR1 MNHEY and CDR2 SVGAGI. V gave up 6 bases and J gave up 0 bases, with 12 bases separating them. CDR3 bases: TGTGCCAGCAGCGGTCCGGGGAGCTCCTACGAGCAGTACTTC. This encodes CASSGPGSSYEQYF.

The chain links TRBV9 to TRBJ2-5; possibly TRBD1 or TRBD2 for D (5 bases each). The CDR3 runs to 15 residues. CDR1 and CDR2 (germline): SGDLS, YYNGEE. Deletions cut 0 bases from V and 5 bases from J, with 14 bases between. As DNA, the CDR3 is TGTGCCAGCAGCGTAGTTGGGGGTTCGGGGGAGACCCAGTACTTC. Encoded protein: CASSVVGGSGETQYF.

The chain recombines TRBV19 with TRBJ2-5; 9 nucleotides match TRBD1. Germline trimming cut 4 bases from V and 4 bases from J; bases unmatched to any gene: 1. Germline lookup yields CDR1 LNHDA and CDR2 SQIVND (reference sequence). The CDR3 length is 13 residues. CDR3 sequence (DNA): TGTGCCAGTAGTACGACAGGGGGAGAGACCCAGTACTTC. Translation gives CASSTTGGETQYF.

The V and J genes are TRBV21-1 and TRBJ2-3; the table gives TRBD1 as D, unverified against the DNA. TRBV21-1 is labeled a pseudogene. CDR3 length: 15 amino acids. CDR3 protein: CASSKRDRGADTQYF. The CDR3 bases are TGTGCCAGCAGCAAAAGGGACAGGGGGGCAGATACGCAGTATTTT.

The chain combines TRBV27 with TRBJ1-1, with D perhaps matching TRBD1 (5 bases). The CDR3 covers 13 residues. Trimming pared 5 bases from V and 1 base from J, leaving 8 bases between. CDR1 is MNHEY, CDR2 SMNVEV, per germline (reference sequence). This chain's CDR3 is CASSPGGNTEAFF. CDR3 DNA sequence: TGTGCCAGCAGTCCCGGGGGGAACACTGAAGCTTTCTTT.

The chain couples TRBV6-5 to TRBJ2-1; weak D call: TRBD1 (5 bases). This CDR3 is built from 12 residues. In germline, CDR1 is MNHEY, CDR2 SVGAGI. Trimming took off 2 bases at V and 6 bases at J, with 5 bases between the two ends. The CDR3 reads CASSYQGNEQFF. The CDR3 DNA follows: TGTGCCAGCAGTTACCAGGGCAATGAGCAGTTCTTC.

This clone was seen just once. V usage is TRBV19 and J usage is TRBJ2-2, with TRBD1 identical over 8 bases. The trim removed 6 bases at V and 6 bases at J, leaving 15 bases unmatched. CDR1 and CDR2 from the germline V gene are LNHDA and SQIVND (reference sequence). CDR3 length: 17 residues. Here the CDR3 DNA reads TGTGCCAGTAGCACCGGGACAGGTCAAGTCCTTCCCGGGGAGCTGTTTTTT. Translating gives CASSTGTGQVLPGELFF.

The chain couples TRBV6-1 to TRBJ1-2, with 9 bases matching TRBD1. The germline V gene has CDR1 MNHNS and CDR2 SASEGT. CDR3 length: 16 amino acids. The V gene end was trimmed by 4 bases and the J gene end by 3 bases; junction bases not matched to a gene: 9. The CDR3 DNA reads TGTGCCAGCAGTGCCTTTACAGGGGGCCACTACTATGGCTACACCTTC. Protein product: CASSAFTGGHYYGYTF.

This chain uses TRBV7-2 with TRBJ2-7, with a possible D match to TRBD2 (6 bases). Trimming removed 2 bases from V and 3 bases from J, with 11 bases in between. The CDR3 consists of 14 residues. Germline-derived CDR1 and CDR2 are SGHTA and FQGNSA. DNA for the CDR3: TGTGCCAGCAGCTTACTGGCGGGGATCTACGAGCAGTACTTC. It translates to CASSLLAGIYEQYF.

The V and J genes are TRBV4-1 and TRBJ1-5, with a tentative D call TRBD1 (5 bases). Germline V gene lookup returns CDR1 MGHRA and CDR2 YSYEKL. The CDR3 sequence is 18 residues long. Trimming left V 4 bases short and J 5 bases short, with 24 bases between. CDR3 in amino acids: CASSPFPPTDRFYQPQHF. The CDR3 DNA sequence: TGCGCCAGCAGCCCCTTCCCTCCGACAGACAGATTTTATCAGCCCCAGCATTTT.

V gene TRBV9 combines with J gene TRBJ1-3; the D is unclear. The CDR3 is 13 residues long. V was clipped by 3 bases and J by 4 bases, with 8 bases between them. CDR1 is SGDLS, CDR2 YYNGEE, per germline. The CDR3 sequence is CASSGEPGNTIYF. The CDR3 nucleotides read TGTGCCAGCAGCGGAGAGCCCGGAAACACCATATATTTT.

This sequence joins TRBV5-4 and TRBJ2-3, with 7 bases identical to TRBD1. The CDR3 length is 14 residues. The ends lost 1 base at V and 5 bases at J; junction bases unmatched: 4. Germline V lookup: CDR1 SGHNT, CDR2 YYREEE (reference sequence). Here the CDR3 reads CASSLTGVKDTQYF. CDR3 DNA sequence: TGTGCCAGCAGCTTGACAGGGGTCAAAGATACGCAGTATTTT.

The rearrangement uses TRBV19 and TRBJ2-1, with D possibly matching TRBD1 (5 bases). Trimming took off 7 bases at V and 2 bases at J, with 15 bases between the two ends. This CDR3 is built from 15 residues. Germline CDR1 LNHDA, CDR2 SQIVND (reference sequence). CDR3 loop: CASTQGLSPYNEQFF. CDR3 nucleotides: TGTGCCAGTACCCAGGGTCTTTCCCCCTACAATGAGCAGTTCTTC. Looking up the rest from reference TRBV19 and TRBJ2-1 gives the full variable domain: DGGITQSPKYLFRKEGQNVTLSCEQNLNHDAMYWYRQDPGQGLRLIYYSQIVNDFQKGDIAEGYSVSREKKESFPLTVTSAQKNPTAFYLCASTQGLSPYNEQFFGPGTRLTVL.

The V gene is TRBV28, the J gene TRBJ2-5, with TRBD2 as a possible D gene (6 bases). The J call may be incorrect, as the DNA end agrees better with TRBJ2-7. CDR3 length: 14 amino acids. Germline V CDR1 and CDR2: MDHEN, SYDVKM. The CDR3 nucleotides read TGTGCCAGCAGTTTCGGCGGGACGACCTACGAGCAGTACTTC. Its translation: CASSFGGTTYEQYF.

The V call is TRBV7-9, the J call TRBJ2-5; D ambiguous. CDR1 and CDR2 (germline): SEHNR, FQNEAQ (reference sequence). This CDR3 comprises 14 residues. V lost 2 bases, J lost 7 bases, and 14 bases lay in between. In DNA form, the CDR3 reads TGTGCCAGCAGCTTAAATCCGACTGGCGGGACCCAGTACTTC. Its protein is CASSLNPTGGTQYF.

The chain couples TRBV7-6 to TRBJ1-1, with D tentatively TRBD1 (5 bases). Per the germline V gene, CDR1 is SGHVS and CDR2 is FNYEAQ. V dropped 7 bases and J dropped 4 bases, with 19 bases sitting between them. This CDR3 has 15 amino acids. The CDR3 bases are TGTGCCAGCACCGACAGTTACGGGATGGCCACTGAAGCTTTCTTT. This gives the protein CASTDSYGMATEAFF. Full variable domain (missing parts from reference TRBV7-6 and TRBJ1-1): GAGVSQSPRYKVTKRGQDVALRCDPISGHVSLYWYRQALGQGPEFLTYFNYEAQQDKSGLPNDRFSAERPEGSISTLTIQRTEQRDSAMYRCASTDSYGMATEAFFGQGTRLTVV.

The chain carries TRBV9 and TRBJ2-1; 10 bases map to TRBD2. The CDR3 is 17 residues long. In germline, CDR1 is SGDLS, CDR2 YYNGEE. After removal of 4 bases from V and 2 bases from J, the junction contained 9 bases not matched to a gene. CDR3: CASSRILAGGTYNEQFF. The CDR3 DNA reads TGTGCCAGCAGCCGAATCTTAGCGGGGGGCACCTACAATGAGCAGTTCTTC.

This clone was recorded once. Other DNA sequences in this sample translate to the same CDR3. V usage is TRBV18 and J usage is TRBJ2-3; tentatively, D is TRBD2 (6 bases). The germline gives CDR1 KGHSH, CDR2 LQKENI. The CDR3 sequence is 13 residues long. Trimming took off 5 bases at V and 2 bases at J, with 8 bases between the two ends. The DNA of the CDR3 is TGTGCCAGCTCAAGGGACTCCACAGATACGCAGTATTTT. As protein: CASSRDSTDTQYF.

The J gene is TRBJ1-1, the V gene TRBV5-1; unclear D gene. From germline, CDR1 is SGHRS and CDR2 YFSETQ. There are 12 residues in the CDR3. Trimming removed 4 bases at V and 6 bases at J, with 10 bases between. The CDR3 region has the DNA TGCGCCAGCAGCCCCGGTTCCTCTGAAGCTTTCTTT. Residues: CASSPGSSEAFF.

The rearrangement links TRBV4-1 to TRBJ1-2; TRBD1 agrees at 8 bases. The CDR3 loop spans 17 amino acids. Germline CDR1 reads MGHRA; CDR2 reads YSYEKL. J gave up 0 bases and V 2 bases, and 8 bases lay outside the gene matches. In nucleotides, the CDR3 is TGCGCCAGCAGCCAAAGGGCGGACAGGGAACCTAACTATGGCTACACCTTC. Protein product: CASSQRADREPNYGYTF.

Written as DNA, the CDR3 is TGTGCCTGGAGTTTCGGGTCGCAGCCGGATACGCAGTATTTT. It translates to CAWSFGSQPDTQYF. V usage is TRBV30 and J usage is TRBJ2-3; D gene unclear. Per germline, CDR1 GTSNPN and CDR2 SVGIG (reference sequence). V was clipped by 2 bases and J by 6 bases, with 15 bases between them. The CDR3 consists of 14 residues. Using reference TRBV30 and TRBJ2-3 for the parts outside the CDR3, the full variable domain is SQTIHQWPATLVQPVGSPLSLECTVEGTSNPNLYWYRQAAGRGLQLLFYSVGIGQISSEVPQNLSASRPQDRQFILSSKKLLLSDSGFYLCAWSFGSQPDTQYFGPGTRLTVL.

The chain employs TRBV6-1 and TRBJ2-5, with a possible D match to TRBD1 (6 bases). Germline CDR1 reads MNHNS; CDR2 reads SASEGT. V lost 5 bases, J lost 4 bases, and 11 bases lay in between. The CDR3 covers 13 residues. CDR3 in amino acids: CASSPQGLETQYF. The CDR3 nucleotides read TGTGCCAGCAGTCCACAGGGATTAGAGACCCAGTACTTC.

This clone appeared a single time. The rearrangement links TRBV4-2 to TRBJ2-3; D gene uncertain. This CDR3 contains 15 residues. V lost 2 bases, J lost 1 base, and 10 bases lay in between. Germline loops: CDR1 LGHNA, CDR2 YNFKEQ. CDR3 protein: CASSQRFVGTDTQYF. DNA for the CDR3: TGTGCCAGCAGCCAACGCTTTGTGGGCACAGATACGCAGTATTTT.

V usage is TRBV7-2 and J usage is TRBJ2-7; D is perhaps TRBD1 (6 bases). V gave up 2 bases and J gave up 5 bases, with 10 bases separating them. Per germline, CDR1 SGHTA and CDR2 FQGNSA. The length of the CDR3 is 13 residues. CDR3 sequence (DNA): TGTGCCAGCAGCTTAAGGGACATGAACGAGCAGTACTTC. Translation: CASSLRDMNEQYF.

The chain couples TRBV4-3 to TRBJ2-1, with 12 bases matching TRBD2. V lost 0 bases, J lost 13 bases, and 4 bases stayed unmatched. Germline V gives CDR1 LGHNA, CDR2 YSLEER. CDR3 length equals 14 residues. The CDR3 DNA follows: TGCGCCAGCAGCCAAGAACTAGCGGGAGGACCACAGTTCTTC. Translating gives CASSQELAGGPQFF.

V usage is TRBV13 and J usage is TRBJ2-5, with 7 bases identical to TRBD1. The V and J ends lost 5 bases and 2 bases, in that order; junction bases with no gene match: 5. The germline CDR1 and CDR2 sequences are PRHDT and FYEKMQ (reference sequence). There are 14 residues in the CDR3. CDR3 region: CASSPRDRQETQYF. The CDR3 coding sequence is TGTGCCAGCAGCCCCCGGGACAGACAAGAGACCCAGTACTTC.